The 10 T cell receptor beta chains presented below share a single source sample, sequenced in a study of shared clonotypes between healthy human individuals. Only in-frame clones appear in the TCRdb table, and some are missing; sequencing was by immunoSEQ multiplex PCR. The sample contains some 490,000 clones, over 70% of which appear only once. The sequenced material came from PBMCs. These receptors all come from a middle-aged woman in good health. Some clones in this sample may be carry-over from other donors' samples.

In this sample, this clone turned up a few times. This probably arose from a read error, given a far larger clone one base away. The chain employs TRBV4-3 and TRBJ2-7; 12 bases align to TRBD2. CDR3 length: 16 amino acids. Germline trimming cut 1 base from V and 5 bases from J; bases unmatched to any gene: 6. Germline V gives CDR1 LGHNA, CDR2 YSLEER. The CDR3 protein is CASSQALAGGGHEQYF. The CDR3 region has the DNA TGCGCCAGCAGCCAAGCCCTAGCGGGAGGGGGTCACGAGCAGTACTTC.

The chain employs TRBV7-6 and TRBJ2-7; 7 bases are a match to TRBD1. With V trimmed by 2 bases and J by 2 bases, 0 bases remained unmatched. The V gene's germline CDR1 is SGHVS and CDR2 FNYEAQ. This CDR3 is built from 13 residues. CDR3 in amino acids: CASSLQGAYEQYF. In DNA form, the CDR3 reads TGTGCCAGCAGCTTACAGGGGGCCTACGAGCAGTACTTC.

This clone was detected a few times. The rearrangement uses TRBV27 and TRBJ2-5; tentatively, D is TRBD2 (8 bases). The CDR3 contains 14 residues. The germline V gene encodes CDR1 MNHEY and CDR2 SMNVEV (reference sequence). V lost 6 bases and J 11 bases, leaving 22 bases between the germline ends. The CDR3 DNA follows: TGTGCCAGCAGAATAACAGGGGCCACGGGGGGGCAGTACTTC. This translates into CASRITGATGGQYF.

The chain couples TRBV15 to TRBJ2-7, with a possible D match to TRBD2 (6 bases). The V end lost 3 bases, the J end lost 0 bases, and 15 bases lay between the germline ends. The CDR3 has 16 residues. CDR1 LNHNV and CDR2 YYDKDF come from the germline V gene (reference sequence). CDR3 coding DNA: TGTGCCACCAGCAGGGATGGAGGGCGGAGCTCCTACGAGCAGTACTTC. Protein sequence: CATSRDGGRSSYEQYF.

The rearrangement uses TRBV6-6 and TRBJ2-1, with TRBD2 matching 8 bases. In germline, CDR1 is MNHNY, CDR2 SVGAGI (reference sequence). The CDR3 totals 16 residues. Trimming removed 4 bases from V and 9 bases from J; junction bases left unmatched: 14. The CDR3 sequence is CASSFQRESFPREQFF. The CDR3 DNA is TGTGCCAGCAGTTTTCAGCGGGAGAGTTTCCCCCGTGAGCAGTTCTTC.

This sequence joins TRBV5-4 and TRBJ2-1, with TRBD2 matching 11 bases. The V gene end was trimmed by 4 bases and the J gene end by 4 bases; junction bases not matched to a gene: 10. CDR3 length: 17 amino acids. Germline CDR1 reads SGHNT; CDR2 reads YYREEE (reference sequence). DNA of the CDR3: TGTGCCAGCAGCGCACCCATACTAGCGGGAGAGTACAATGAGCAGTTCTTC. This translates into CASSAPILAGEYNEQFF.

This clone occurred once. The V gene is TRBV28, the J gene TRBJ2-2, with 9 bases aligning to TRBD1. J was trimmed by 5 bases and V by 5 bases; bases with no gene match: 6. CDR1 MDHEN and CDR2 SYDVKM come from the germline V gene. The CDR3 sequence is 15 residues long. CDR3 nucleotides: TGTGCCAGCAGTCCGGGACAGGGTTTGACCGGGGAGCTGTTTTTT. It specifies CASSPGQGLTGELFF.

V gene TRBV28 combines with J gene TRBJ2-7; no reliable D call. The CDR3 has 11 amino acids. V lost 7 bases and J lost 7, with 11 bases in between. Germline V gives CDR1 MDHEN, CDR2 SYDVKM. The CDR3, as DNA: TGTGCCAGCACCCGCCCCCCAGAGCAGTACTTC. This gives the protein CASTRPPEQYF.

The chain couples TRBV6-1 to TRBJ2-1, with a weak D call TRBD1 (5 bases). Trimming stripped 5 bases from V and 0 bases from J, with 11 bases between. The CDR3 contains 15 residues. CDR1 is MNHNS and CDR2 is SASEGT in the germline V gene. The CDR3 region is CASSPRVSSYNEQFF. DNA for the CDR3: TGTGCCAGCAGTCCCAGGGTCTCCTCCTACAATGAGCAGTTCTTC.

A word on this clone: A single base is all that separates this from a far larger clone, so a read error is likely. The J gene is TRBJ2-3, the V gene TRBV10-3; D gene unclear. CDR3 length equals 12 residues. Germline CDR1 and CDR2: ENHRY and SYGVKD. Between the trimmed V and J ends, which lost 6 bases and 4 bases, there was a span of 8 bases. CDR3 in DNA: TGTGCCATCAGGGGCGAGGCAGATACGCAGTATTTT. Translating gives CAIRGEADTQYF.